This entry is about one TCR beta chain. The CDR3 totals 17 residues. V was shortened by 6 bases and J by 0 bases, with 15 bases between the two germline ends. Germline V lookup: CDR1 LNHDA, CDR2 SQIVND (reference sequence). This sample is part of a study of Ad26.COV2.S vaccination and SARS-CoV-2 variants. Study background: The donor was enrolled in the Ad26.COV2.S arm of the COV1001 trial.

Noted treatment: some 19 received Ad26.COV2.S at low or high dose, single or two shots; about 5 received placebo; per-sample allocation not given. The study sampled participants on day 63 after the first vaccine or placebo injection. Sequencing used immunoSEQ multiplex PCR; TCRdb keeps in-frame clones, though not all of them. The sample holds about 350,000 clones, 80% to 90% seen once. This sequence originates from a person between 18 and 60 years old who received the Ad26.COV2.S COVID-19 vaccine or a placebo. The chain has TRBV19 and TRBJ1-6; possibly TRBD1 for D (6 bases). This specimen consisted of peripheral blood, obtained in a trial of Ad26.COV2.S vaccine versus placebo. CDR3 sequence: CASSPGAPSSYNSPLHF. The CDR3 nucleotides are TGTGCCAGTAGCCCAGGGGCGCCGAGCTCCTATAATTCACCCCTCCACTTT.